One sample yielded the 11 T cell receptor beta chains listed below, sequenced in a study of T cells in Graves' hyperthyroidism and ophthalmopathy. TCR beta CDR3 regions were amplified from RNA. First-round RT-PCR targeting the TCR CDR3 was performed with the HTBI primer set. TCRdb passed the multiplex PCR reads through MiXCR, listing each CDR3 protein once. The sample yields 500,000 to 550,000 distinct CDR3 sequences, less than 20% seen once. Sample: blood. The receptors originated from a man aged 35-49 years with Graves' ophthalmopathy.

The chain employs TRBV20-1 and TRBJ2-1; tentative D call: TRBD2 (6 bases). In germline, CDR1 is DFQATT, CDR2 SNEGSKA (reference sequence). CDR3 length: 14 amino acids. Trimming pared 5 bases from V and 5 bases from J, leaving 16 bases between. The CDR3 DNA follows: TGCAGTGCTCCCCTGGGACTCACCAACAATGAGCAGTTCTTC. Protein: CSAPLGLTNNEQFF.

The chain uses TRBV11-2 and TRBJ1-6; 11 bases are a match to TRBD1. Per the germline V gene, CDR1 is SGHAT and CDR2 is FQNNGV. The CDR3 has 13 amino acids. With 3 bases clipped from V and 12 bases from J, the junction kept 1 base outside the gene matches. The CDR3 region has the DNA TGTGCCAGCAGCTTGGACAGGGGGCAACCCCTCCACTTT. This sequence encodes CASSLDRGQPLHF.

The chain has TRBV6-5 and TRBJ2-3, with TRBD1 as a possible D gene (5 bases). Between the trimmed V and J ends, which lost 2 bases and 0 bases, there was a span of 6 bases. Germline V gene data show CDR1 as MNHEY and CDR2 as SVGAGI. There are 14 residues in the CDR3. This CDR3 reads CASSYGASTDTQYF. CDR3 nucleotides: TGTGCCAGCAGTTACGGGGCTAGCACAGATACGCAGTATTTT.

This clonotype was detected ten times or more. CDR3 in amino acids: CASSTPVAGGHADTQYF. The DNA for the CDR3 is TGTGCCAGCAGCACCCCCGTAGCGGGGGGCCACGCAGATACGCAGTATTTT. This chain links TRBV7-8 with TRBJ2-3; 10 bases line up with TRBD2. Germline V lookup: CDR1 SGHVS, CDR2 FQNEAQ. The length of the CDR3 is 17 residues. The J segment lost 4 bases and the V segment lost 5 bases, leaving 12 bases of the junction unmatched.

There are a few counts of this clonotype. This sequence joins TRBV4-1 and TRBJ2-3, with D possibly matching TRBD2 (6 bases). The length of the CDR3 is 17 residues. The germline V gene encodes CDR1 MGHRA and CDR2 YSYEKL. Trimming took off 1 base at V and 4 bases at J, with 18 bases between the two ends. The DNA of the CDR3 is TGCGCCAGCAGCCAAGCGACCCAGAGCGGGTGGGCAGATACGCAGTATTTT. Its protein is CASSQATQSGWADTQYF.

This clonotype has ten or more counts. The chain links TRBV3-1 to TRBJ2-1; D perhaps matches TRBD2 (7 bases). Germline V gene data show CDR1 as LGHDT and CDR2 as YNNKEL (reference sequence). V lost 4 bases, J lost 2 bases, and 15 bases lay in between. The CDR3 has 16 residues. CDR3 sequence (DNA): TGTGCCAGCAGCCGTTCGCGGGGGCCAACCTACAATGAGCAGTTCTTC. This sequence encodes CASSRSRGPTYNEQFF.

This clonotype has just a few counts. The J gene is TRBJ2-1, the V gene TRBV7-8; 8 bases are shared with TRBD2. This CDR3 region has 12 residues. V shed 5 bases and J 15 bases; nucleotides not matched to a gene: 9. Germline V CDR1 and CDR2: SGHVS, FQNEAQ. The CDR3 sequence: CASSPPGLVVFF. In nucleotides, the CDR3 is TGTGCCAGCAGCCCACCGGGACTAGTGGTGTTCTTC.

This clonotype appeared many times. The V and J genes are TRBV27 and TRBJ2-1; D possibly matches TRBD1 or TRBD2 (6 bases each). The germline V and J ends were trimmed by 5 bases and 0 bases, with 14 bases remaining between them. This CDR3 is built from 16 residues. Germline CDR1 is MNHEY and CDR2 is SMNVEV (reference sequence). CDR3 coding DNA: TGTGCCAGCAGTGGAGGTAGGGGGGACTCCTACAATGAGCAGTTCTTC. This codes for CASSGGRGDSYNEQFF.

This chain links TRBV7-6 with TRBJ1-3; no clear D. Germline V gene lookup returns CDR1 SGHVS and CDR2 FNYEAQ. V lost 6 bases, J lost 0 bases, and 9 bases lay in between. The CDR3 is made up of 14 amino acids. CDR3 amino acids: CASSLAASGNTIYF. The CDR3 coding sequence is TGTGCCAGCAGTCTTGCAGCCTCTGGAAACACCATATATTTT.

This sequence joins TRBV7-9 and TRBJ2-7; D may be TRBD1 (6 bases). Germline CDR1 SEHNR, CDR2 FQNEAQ (reference sequence). The CDR3 spans 13 residues. V shed 4 bases and J shed 2 bases, with 9 bases lying between them. The CDR3 bases are TGTGCCAGCAGCTCCGACAGGACCTACGAGCAGTACTTC. Translated, it gives CASSSDRTYEQYF.

The chain has TRBV6-1 and TRBJ2-3; 16 bases align to TRBD2. CDR1 is MNHNS and CDR2 is SASEGT in the germline V gene. With 6 bases clipped from V and 2 bases from J, the junction kept 8 bases outside the gene matches. The CDR3 runs to 18 residues. For the CDR3, the DNA is TGTGCCAGCAGCTCCCTAGGGACTAGCGGGGGGGTCACAGATACGCAGTATTTT. Amino acids: CASSSLGTSGGVTDTQYF.